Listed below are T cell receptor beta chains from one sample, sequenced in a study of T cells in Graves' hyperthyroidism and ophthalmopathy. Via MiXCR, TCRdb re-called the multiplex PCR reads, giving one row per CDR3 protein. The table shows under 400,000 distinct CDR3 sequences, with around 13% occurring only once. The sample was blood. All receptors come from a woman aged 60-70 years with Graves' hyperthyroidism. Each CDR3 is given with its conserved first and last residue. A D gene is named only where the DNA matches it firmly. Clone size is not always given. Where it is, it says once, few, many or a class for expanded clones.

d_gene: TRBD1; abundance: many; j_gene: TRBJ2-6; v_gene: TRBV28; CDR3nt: TGTGCCAGCAGTTTCCCCGGACAGGTTAGCTCTGGGGCCAACGTCCTGACTTTC; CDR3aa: CASSFPGQVSSGANVLTF
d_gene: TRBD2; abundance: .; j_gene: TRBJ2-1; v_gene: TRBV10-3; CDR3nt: TGTGCCATCAGGACTAGCGGGAGTTTTAATGAGCAGTTCTTC; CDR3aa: CAIRTSGSFNEQFF
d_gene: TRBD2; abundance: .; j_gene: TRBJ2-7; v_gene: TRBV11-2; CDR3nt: TGTGCCAGCAGCCTCCGGACTAGCGGGTGGACCTACGAGCAGTACTTC; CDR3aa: CASSLRTSGWTYEQYF
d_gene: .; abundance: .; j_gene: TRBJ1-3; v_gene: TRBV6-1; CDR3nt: TGTGCCAGCAGCCCACAGTTATCTGGAAACACCATATATTTT; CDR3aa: CASSPQLSGNTIYF
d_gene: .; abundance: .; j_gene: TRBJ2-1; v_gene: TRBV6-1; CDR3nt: TGTGCCAGCAGCCAGGTCCAGACTAGTCTTAGTGAGCAGTTCTTC; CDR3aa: CASSQVQTSLSEQFF
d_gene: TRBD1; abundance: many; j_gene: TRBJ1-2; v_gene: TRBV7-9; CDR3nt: TGTGCCAGCGTGACGGGACAGGGGAGATATGGCTACACCTTC; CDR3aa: CASVTGQGRYGYTF
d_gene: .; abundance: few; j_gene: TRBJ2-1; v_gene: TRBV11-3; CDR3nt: TGTGCCAGCAGCTCCCGGCGGGGTTACAATGAGCAGTTCTTC; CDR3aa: CASSSRRGYNEQFF
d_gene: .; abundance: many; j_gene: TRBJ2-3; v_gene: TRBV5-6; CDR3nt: TGTGCCAGCTTCCCATGGAGACGCACAGATACGCAGTATTTT; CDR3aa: CASFPWRRTDTQYF
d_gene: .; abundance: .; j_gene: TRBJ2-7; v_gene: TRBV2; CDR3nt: TGTGCCAGCAGTGAAACCGCAAACGAGCAGTACTTC; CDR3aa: CASSETANEQYF
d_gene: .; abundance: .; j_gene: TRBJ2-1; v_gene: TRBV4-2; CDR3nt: TGTGCCAGCAGCCCTTCTACGTACAATGAGCAGTTCTTC; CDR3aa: CASSPSTYNEQFF
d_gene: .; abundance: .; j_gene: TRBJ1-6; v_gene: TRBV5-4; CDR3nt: TGTGCCAGCAGCTTGGACTCTGATGGTTCACCCCTCCACTTT; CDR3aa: CASSLDSDGSPLHF
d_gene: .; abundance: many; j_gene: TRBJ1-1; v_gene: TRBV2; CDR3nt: TGTGCCAGCAGTGAAGAGGCGGTGGGCATGAACACTGAAGCTTTCTTT; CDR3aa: CASSEEAVGMNTEAFF
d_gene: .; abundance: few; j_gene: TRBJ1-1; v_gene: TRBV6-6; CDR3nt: TGTGCCAGCAGTTACGCCGGCAGCATGAACACTGAAGCTTTCTTT; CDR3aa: CASSYAGSMNTEAFF
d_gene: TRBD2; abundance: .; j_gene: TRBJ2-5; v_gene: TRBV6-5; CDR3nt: TGTGCCAGCAGTTACTCCGCTGGACTAGCGGGAGGGAAAGAGACCCAGTACTTC; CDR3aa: CASSYSAGLAGGKETQYF
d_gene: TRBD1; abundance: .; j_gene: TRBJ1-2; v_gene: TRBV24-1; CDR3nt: TGTGCCACCAGTGATCCTCACCGCGGACAGGGTGGTGGCTACACCTTC; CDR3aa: CATSDPHRGQGGGYTF
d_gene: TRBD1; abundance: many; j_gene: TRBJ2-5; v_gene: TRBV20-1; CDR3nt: TGCAGTGCTAGAGATGGTTCAGGGGGTGAGGAGACCCAGTACTTC; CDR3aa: CSARDGSGGEETQYF
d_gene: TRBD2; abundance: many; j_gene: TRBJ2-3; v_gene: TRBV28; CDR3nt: TGTGCCAGCAGTTCCCTACTAGCGGGAGGTGGCACAGATACGCAGTATTTT; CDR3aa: CASSSLLAGGGTDTQYF
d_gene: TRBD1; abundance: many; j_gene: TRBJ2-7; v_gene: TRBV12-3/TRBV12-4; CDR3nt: TGTGCCAGCAGCCCCGGACAGGGGGAGACCTACGAGCAGTACTTC; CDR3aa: CASSPGQGETYEQYF
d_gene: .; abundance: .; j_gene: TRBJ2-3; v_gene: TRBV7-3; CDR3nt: TGTGCCAGCAGCCCTCACTCCGGGACCCCGGGTGAATCGCAGTATTTT; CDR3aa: CASSPHSGTPGESQYF
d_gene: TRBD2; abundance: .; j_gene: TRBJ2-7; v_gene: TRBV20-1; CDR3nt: TGCAGTGCTCCCCTTTTTAAGCTAGCGGGAGTGGGGGCATACGAGCAGTACTTC; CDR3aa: CSAPLFKLAGVGAYEQYF